The table lists the clone carrying this T cell receptor (beta chain) with many counts. The source of the sample is a study of neurological immune-mediated disorders. Synthesis of cDNA used 5'RACE (with 10-nucleotide random UMIs). From the 5' RACE reads, TCRdb called clonotypes with MiXCR, one entry per CDR3 protein. The sample includes approximately 46,000 distinct CDR3 sequences, 9% to 10% seen only once; the top ten take more than 1.5%. This sample's time point: longitudinal time-point 1 (baseline). Volunteers at a blood bank in Maryland, USA, were the healthy controls. From 2 million PBMCs stored at -80 C, the unsorted libraries were generated. With V trimmed by 0 bases and J by 0 bases, 5 bases remained unmatched. CDR3 length: 16 amino acids. Germline CDR1 DFQATT, CDR2 SNEGSKA (reference sequence).

What was sequenced was PBMCs. The clonotype was recovered from a woman aged 35 to 49 in good health. The chain employs TRBV20-1 and TRBJ2-3; TRBD1 agrees at 8 bases. In DNA form, the CDR3 reads TGCAGTGCTAGAGATTTTCGACAGGGGAGCACAGATACGCAGTATTTT. Translating gives CSARDFRQGSTDTQYF.